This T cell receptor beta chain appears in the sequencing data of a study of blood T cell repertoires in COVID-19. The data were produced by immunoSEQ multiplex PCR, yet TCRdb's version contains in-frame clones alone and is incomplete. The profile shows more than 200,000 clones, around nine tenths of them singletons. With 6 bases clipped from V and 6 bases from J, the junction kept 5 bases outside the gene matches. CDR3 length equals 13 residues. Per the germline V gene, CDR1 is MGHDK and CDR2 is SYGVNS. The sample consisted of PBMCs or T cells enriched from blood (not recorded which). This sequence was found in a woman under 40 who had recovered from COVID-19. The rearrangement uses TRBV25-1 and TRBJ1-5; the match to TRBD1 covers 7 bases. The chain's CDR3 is CASSDRDAQPQHF. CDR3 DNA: TGTGCCAGCAGCGACAGGGACGCTCAGCCCCAGCATTTT.